These T cell receptor beta chains were read from a single sample in a study of T cells after yellow fever vaccination. MiXCR, run by TCRdb on the 5' RACE reads, gives a single entry per CDR3 protein. This table has around 530,000 distinct CDR3 sequences, around 16% appearing once. The sequences come from PBMCs, collected less than 6 days after the first yellow fever vaccination. Receptor source: a man aged 18 to 30 who received the YFV17D yellow fever vaccine. The CDR3 runs from the conserved cysteine through the conserved F or W. A D gene is named only where the DNA matches it firmly. The size entry is marked missing in some rows and otherwise reads once, few, many or a size class.

j_gene | d_gene | abundance | v_gene | CDR3nt | CDR3aa
TRBJ2-5 | TRBD1 | NA | TRBV28 | TGTGCCAGCAGTCCCTGGGGACAGAAAGAGACCCAGTACTTC | CASSPWGQKETQYF
TRBJ1-1 | NA | few | TRBV12-3/TRBV12-4 | TGTGCCAGCAGTTTACGGCCACTGGGCACTGAAGCTTTCTTT | CASSLRPLGTEAFF
TRBJ1-1 | TRBD1 | NA | TRBV27 | TGTGCCAGTAGAGACCCCGGGACAGGCAACACTGAAGCTTTCTTT | CASRDPGTGNTEAFF
TRBJ1-3 | TRBD1 | NA | TRBV6-1 | TGTGCCAGCCGGGACAGGGCCTACTCTGGAAACACCATATATTTT | CASRDRAYSGNTIYF
TRBJ2-3 | TRBD2 | NA | TRBV6-1 | TGTGCCAGCCGGGGGGACTCCCTGAGCACAGATACGCAGTATTTT | CASRGDSLSTDTQYF
TRBJ2-7 | NA | few | TRBV11-1 | TGTGCCAGCTCCGCGGTTCCCGGATTTCCCCAGGACCCCGGGGAGCAGTACTTC | CASSAVPGFPQDPGEQYF
TRBJ1-1 | NA | few | TRBV18 | TGTGCCAGCTCACTAGGCGGAGGGCTGGGCACTGAAGCTTTCTTT | CASSLGGGLGTEAFF
TRBJ2-3 | NA | NA | TRBV6-2/TRBV6-3 | TGTGCCAGCAGTTTCCGGCGGACCAGTCCAGGAGATACGCAGTATTTT | CASSFRRTSPGDTQYF
TRBJ2-4 | NA | NA | TRBV7-9 | TGTGCCAGCAGCCTTCCTGGGGCCAAAAACATTCAGTACTTC | CASSLPGAKNIQYF
TRBJ1-1 | TRBD1 | NA | TRBV7-2 | TGTGCCAGCAGCCTAGGGACAGTTTGGGAGACTGAAGCTTTCTTT | CASSLGTVWETEAFF
TRBJ2-1 | NA | NA | TRBV5-6 | TGTGCCAGCAGCTTTCGGGGGCTCACCTACAATGAGCAGTTCTTC | CASSFRGLTYNEQFF
TRBJ2-1 | TRBD2 | few | TRBV29-1 | TGCAGCGTCGCTAGCGGGTACAATGAGCAGTTCTTC | CSVASGYNEQFF
TRBJ2-5 | TRBD2 | NA | TRBV9 | TGTGCCAGCAGCGCCAGCGGGGGGGCTGAAGAGACCCAGTGCTTC | CASSASGGAEETQCF
TRBJ2-1 | NA | few | TRBV10-3 | TGTGCCATCAGTGACTTGAGAGGGGAAGGGTCCTGGAATGAGCAGTTCTTC | CAISDLRGEGSWNEQFF
TRBJ2-2 | TRBD2 | NA | TRBV9 | TGTGCCAGCAGCGACTTAAGACTAGCCGGCACCGGGGAGCTGTTTTTT | CASSDLRLAGTGELFF
TRBJ2-1 | NA | NA | TRBV7-9 | TGTGCCAGCAGCTTAGTCGTGTACAATGAGCAGTTCTTC | CASSLVVYNEQFF
TRBJ2-3 | NA | few | TRBV5-6 | TGTGCCAGCAGCCCACAGGGAAATACGCAGTATTTT | CASSPQGNTQYF
TRBJ1-4 | NA | NA | TRBV12-3/TRBV12-4 | TGTGCCAGCAGTTTAGCGAGTAAGGGCAAGAATGAAAAACTGTTTTTT | CASSLASKGKNEKLFF
TRBJ1-4 | NA | few | TRBV9 | TGTGCCAGCAGCGCGGGATGGGGGGGCGCGAATGAAAAACTGTTTTTT | CASSAGWGGANEKLFF
TRBJ2-1 | NA | few | TRBV4-3 | TGCGCCAGCAGCCAAGACCCCGGGGTCAGGAATGAGCAGTTCTTC | CASSQDPGVRNEQFF
TRBJ2-4 | NA | NA | TRBV28 | TGTGCCAGCAGGCCCGGGACCCGCGTCACTCTGGCCAAAAACATTCAGTACTTC | CASRPGTRVTLAKNIQYF
TRBJ2-1 | NA | NA | TRBV6-2/TRBV6-3 | TGTGCCAGCAGTCAGATGACTAGATACAATGAGCAGTTCTTC | CASSQMTRYNEQFF
TRBJ2-7 | TRBD2 | NA | TRBV7-8 | TGTGCCAGCAGCGCCTCAGCGGGGGAAGCCTACGAGCAGTACTTC | CASSASAGEAYEQYF
TRBJ1-6 | NA | NA | TRBV7-3 | TGTGCCAGCAGCGCCGACGGGGATAATTCACCCCTCCACTTT | CASSADGDNSPLHF
TRBJ2-5 | NA | NA | TRBV15 | TGTGCCACCAGCTCCCGACAGAAACTCCAAGAGACCCAGTACTTC | CATSSRQKLQETQYF
TRBJ2-7 | NA | NA | TRBV3-1 | TGTGCCCGCAGCCAGATGGGGGCAGACGAGCAGTACTTC | CARSQMGADEQYF
TRBJ1-1 | TRBD1 | few | TRBV5-1 | TGCGCCAGCAGCATAACAGGGGAGAACACTGAAGCTTTCTTT | CASSITGENTEAFF
TRBJ1-1 | TRBD1 | few | TRBV7-2 | TGTGCCAGCAGCTTATTGACAGGGGGTGCAACTGAAGCTTTCTTT | CASSLLTGGATEAFF
TRBJ1-5 | TRBD1 | few | TRBV6-2/TRBV6-3 | TGTGCCAGCAGTGACCGGGACAGAGGGCCCCAGCATTTT | CASSDRDRGPQHF
TRBJ2-2 | NA | NA | TRBV10-1 | TGCGCCAGCAGCTGTTTCGGACATCTCAACACCGGGGAGCTGTTTTTT | CASSCFGHLNTGELFF
TRBJ2-1 | TRBD2 | few | TRBV4-1 | TGCGCCAGCAGCCACGATGGAGCGGGGGGGGACAATGAGCAGTTCTTC | CASSHDGAGGDNEQFF
TRBJ1-1 | NA | many | TRBV5-1 | TGCGCCAGCAGCTTGGGGGGAGCAACTGAAGCTTTCTTT | CASSLGGATEAFF
TRBJ2-7 | NA | few | TRBV7-2 | TGTGCCAGCAGCCTTACCGACGCCTACGAGGGGTACTTC | CASSLTDAYEGYF
TRBJ2-4 | NA | few | TRBV18 | TGTGCCAGCTCACCAGGGAGCGGACTAGCCAAAAACATTCAGTACTTC | CASSPGSGLAKNIQYF
TRBJ2-6 | TRBD1 | NA | TRBV18 | TGTGCCAGCTCAACTACCGGGACAGGGGCTGGGGCCAACGTCCTGACTTTC | CASSTTGTGAGANVLTF
TRBJ2-5 | TRBD1 | few | TRBV12-3/TRBV12-4 | TGTGCCAGCAGCAAGGGGAGCCGGACAGGTGGGGAGACCCAGTACTTC | CASSKGSRTGGETQYF
TRBJ2-5 | NA | few | TRBV2 | TGTGCCAGCAGTGTTAAGCAGGAGACCCAGTACTTC | CASSVKQETQYF